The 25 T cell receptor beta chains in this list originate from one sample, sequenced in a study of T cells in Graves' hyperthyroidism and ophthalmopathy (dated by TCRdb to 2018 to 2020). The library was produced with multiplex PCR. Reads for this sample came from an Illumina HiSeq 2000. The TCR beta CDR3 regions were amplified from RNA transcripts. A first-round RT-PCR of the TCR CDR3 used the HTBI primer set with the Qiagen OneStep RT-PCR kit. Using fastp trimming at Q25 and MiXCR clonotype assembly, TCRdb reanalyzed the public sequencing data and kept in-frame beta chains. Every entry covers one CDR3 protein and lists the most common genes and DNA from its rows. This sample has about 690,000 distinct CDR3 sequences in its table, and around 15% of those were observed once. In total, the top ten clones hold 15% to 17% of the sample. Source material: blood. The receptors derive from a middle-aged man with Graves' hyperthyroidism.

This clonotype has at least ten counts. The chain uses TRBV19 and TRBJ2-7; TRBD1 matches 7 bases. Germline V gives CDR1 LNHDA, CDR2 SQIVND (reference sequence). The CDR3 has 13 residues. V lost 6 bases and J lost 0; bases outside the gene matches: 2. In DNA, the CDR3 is TGTGCCAGTAGCCAGGGGGTCTCCTACGAGCAGTACTTC. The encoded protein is CASSQGVSYEQYF.

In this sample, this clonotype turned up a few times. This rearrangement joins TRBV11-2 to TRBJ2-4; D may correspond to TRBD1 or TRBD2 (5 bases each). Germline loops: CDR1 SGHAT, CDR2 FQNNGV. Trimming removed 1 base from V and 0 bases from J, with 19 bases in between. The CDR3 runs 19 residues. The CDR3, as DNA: TGTGCCAGCAGCTTAGCCCAAACCGGGACGCCGCTAGCCAAAAACATTCAGTACTTC. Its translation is CASSLAQTGTPLAKNIQYF.

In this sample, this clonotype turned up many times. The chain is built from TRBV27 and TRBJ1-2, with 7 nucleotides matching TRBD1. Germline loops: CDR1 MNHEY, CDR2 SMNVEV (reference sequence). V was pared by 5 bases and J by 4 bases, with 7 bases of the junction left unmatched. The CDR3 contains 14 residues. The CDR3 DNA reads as TGTGCCAGCAGTGAGTCCGGGACAGTCTATGGCTACACCTTC. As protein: CASSESGTVYGYTF.

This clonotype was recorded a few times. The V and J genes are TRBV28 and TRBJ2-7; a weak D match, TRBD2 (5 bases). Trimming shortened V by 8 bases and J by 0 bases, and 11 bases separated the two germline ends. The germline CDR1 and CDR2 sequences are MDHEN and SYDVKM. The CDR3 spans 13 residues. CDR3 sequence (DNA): TGTGCCAGCCTGGGAGCGGACTCCTACGAGCAGTACTTC. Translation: CASLGADSYEQYF.

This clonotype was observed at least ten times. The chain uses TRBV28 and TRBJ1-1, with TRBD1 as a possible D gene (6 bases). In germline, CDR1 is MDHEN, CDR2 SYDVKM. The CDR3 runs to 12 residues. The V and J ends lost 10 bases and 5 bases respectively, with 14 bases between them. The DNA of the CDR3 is TGTGCCATCAAGGGGGGGGGGACTGAAGCTTTCTTT. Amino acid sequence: CAIKGGGTEAFF.

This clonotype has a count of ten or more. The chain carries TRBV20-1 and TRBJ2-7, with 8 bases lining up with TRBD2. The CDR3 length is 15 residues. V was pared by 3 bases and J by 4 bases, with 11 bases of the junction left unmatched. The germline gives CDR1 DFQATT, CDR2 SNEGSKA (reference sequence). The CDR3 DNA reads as TGCAGTGCTAGCCGTAGCGGGATTGGGAAATACGAGCAGTACTTC. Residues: CSASRSGIGKYEQYF.

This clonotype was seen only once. The CDR3 protein is CASSMNRQGDTEAFF. The CDR3, as DNA: TGTGCCAGTAGTATGAACAGACAGGGAGACACTGAAGCTTTCTTT. V and J are TRBV19 and TRBJ1-1; 7 bases line up with TRBD1. V gave up 3 bases and J gave up 3 bases; unmatched junction bases: 7. This CDR3 region has 15 residues. Germline V lookup: CDR1 LNHDA, CDR2 SQIVND (reference sequence).

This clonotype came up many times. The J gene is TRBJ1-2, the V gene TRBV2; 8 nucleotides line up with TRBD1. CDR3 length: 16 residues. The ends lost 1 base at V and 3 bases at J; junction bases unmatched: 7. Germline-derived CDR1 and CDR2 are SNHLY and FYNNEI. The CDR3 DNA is TGTGCCAGCAGTGAAGTCTGGTTGACAGGGGACTATGGCTACACCTTC. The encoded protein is CASSEVWLTGDYGYTF.

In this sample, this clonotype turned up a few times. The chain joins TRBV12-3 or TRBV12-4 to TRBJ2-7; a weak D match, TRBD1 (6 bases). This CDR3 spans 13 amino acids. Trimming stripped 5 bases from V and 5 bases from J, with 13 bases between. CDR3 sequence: CASSQGSWHEQYF. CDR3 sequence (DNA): TGTGCCAGCAGTCAGGGGAGTTGGCACGAGCAGTACTTC.

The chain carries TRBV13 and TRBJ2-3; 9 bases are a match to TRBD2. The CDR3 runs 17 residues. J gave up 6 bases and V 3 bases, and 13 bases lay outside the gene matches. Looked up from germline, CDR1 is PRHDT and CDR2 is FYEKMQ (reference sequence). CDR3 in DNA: TGTGCCAGCAGCTTCAGCGCGCGGGAGGGCCAATCTGATACGCAGTATTTT. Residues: CASSFSAREGQSDTQYF.

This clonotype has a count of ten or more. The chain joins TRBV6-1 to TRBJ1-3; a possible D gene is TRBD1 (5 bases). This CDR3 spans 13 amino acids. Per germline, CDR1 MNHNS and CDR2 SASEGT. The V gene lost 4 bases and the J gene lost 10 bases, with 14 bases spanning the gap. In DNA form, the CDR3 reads TGTGCCAGCAGTGTCGGACTTTGGGGGACCATATATTTT. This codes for CASSVGLWGTIYF.

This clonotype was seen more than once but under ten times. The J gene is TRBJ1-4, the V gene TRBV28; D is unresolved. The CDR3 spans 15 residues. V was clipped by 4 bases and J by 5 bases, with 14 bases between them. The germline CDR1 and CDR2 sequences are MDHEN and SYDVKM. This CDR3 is CASSSLGVENEKLFF. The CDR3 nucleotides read TGTGCCAGCAGTTCTCTCGGGGTCGAGAATGAAAAACTGTTTTTT.

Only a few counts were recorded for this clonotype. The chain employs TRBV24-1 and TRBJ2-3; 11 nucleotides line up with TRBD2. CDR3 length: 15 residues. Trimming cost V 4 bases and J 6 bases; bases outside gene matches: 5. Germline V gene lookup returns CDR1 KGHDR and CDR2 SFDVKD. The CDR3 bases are TGTGCCACCAGTGAACTAGCGGGAGAATGGGATACGCAGTATTTT. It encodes CATSELAGEWDTQYF.

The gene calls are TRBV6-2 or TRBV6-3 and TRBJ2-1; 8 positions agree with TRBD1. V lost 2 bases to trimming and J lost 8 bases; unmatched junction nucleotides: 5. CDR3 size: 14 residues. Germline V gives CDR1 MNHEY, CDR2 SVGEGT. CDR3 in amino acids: CASSYLDRDHEQFF. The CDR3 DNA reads TGTGCCAGCAGTTACCTGGACAGGGACCATGAGCAGTTCTTC.

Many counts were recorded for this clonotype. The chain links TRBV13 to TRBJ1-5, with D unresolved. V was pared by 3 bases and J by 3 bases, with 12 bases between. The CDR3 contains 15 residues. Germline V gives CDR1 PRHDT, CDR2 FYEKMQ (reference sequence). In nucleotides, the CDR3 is TGTGCCAGCAGCTTCGGGGTCCCTCACAATCAGCCCCAGCATTTT. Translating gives CASSFGVPHNQPQHF.

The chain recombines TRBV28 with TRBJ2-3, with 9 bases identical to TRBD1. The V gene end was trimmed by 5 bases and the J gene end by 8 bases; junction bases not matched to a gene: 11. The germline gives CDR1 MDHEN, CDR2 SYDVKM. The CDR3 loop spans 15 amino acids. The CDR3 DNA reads TGTGCCAGCAGTAAGGACAGGGGATTGAGGGGTACGCAGTATTTT. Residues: CASSKDRGLRGTQYF.

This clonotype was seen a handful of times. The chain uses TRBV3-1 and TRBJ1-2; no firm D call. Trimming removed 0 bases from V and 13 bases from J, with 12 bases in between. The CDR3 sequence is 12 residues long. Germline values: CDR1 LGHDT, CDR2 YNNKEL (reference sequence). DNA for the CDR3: TGTGCCAGCAGCCAAGATCGGGCAGCTTGCACCTTC. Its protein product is CASSQDRAACTF.

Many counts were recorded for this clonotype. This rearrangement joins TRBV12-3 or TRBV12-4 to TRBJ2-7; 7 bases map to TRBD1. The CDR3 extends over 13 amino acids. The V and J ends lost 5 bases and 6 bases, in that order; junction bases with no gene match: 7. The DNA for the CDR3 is TGTGCCAGCAGTATTCGACAGGGAAGCGAGCAGTACTTC. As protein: CASSIRQGSEQYF.

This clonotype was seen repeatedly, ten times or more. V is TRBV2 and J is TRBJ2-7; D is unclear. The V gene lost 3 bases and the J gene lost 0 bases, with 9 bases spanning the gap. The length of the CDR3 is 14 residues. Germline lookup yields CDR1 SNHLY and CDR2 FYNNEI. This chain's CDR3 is CASSDRVLSYEQYF. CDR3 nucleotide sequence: TGTGCCAGCAGTGATAGAGTCCTCTCCTACGAGCAGTACTTC.

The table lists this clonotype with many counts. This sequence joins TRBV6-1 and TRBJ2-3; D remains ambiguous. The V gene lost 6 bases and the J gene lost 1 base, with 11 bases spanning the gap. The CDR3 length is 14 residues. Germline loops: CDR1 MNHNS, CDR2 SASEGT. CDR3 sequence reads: CASRPLTGTDTQYF. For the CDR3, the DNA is TGTGCCAGCAGACCCCTCACAGGCACAGATACGCAGTATTTT.

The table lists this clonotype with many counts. This CDR3 reads CASSFGQGPYEQYF. The CDR3 coding sequence is TGTGCCAGCAGCTTCGGGCAGGGGCCCTACGAGCAGTACTTC. The V gene is TRBV11-2, the J gene TRBJ2-7; D may be TRBD1 (6 bases). The CDR3 runs to 14 residues. Germline CDR1 SGHAT, CDR2 FQNNGV. The ends were cut back, 3 bases at V and 2 bases at J, with 11 bases in the middle.

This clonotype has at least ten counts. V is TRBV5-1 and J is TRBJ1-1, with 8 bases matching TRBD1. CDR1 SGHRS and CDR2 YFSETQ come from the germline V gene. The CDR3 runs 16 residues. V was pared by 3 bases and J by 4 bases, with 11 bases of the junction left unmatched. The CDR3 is CASSYARGLGGTEAFF. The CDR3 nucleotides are TGCGCCAGCAGCTACGCCAGGGGGCTTGGCGGCACTGAAGCTTTCTTT.

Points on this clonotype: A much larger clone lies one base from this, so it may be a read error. The CDR3 is CASSGTGKNSPLHF. The DNA for the CDR3 is TGTGCCAGCAGCGGAACAGGGAAAAATTCACCCCTCCACTTT. The V gene is TRBV9, the J gene TRBJ1-6, with D possibly being TRBD1 (6 bases). V lost 3 bases and J lost 7, with 11 bases in between. Germline V lookup: CDR1 SGDLS, CDR2 YYNGEE. The CDR3 is 14 residues long.

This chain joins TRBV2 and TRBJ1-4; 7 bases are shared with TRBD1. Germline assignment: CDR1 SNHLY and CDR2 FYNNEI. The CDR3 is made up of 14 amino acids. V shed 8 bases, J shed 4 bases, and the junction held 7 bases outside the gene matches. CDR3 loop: CASCMDRNNEKLFF. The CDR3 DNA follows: TGTGCCAGCTGCATGGACAGGAATAATGAAAAACTGTTTTTT. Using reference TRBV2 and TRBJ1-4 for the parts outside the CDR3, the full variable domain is EPEVTQTPSHQVTQMGQEVILRCVPISNHLYFYWYRQILGQKVEFLVSFYNNEISEKSEIFDDQFSVERPDGSNFTLKIRSTKLEDSAMYFCASCMDRNNEKLFFGSGTQLSVL.

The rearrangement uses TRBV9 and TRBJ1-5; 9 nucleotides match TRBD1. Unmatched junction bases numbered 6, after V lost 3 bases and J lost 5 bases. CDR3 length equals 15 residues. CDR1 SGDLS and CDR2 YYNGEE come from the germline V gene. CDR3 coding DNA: TGTGCCAGCAGCGGTGGACAGGGGCCCCATCAGCCCCAGCATTTT. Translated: CASSGGQGPHQPQHF.